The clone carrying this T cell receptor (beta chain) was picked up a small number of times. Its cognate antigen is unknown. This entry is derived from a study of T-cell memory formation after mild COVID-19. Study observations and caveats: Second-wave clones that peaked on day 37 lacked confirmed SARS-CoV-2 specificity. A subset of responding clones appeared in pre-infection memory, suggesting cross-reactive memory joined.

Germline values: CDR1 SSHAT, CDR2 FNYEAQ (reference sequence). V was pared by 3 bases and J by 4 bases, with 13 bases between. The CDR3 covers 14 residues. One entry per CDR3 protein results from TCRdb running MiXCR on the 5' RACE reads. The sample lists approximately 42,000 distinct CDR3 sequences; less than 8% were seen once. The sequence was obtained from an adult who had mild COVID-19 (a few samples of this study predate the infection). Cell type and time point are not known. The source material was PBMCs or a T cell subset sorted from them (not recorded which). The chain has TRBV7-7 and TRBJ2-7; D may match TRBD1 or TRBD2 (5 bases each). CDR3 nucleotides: TGTGCCAGCAGCTTGGGACCTCACAGGTACGAGCAGTACTTC. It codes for CASSLGPHRYEQYF. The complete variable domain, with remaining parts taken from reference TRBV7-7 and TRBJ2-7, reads GAGVSQSPRYKVTKRGQDVTLRCDPISSHATLYWYQQALGQGPEFLTYFNYEAQPDKSGLPSDRFSAERPEGSISTLTIQRTEQRDSAMYRCASSLGPHRYEQYFGPGTRLTVT.